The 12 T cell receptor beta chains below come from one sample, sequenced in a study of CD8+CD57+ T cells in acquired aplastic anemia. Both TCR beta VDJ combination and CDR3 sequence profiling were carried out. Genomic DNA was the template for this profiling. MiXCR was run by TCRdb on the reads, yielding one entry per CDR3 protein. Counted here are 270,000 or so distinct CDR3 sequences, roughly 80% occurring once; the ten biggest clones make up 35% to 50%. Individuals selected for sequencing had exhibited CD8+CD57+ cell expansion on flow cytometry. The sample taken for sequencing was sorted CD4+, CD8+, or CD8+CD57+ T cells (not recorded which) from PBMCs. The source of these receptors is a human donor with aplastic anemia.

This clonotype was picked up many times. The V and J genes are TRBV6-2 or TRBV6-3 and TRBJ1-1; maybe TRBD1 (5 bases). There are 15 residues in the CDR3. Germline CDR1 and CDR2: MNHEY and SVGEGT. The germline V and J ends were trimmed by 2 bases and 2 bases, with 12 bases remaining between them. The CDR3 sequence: CASSYVGGLNTEAFF. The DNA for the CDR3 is TGTGCCAGCAGTTACGTGGGGGGACTCAACACTGAAGCTTTCTTT.

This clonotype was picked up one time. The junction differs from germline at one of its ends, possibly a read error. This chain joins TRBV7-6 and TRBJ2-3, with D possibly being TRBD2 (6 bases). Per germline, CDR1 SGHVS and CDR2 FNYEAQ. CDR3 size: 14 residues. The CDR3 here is CASSLAGGTETPYF. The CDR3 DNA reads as TGTGCCAGCAGCTTAGCCGGAGGGACCGAAACGCCGTATTTT.

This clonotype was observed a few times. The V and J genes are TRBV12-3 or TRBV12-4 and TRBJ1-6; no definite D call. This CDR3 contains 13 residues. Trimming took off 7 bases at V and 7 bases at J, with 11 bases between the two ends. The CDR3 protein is CASTSGGNSPLHF. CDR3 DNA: TGTGCCAGCACATCCGGTGGCAATTCACCCCTCCACTTT.

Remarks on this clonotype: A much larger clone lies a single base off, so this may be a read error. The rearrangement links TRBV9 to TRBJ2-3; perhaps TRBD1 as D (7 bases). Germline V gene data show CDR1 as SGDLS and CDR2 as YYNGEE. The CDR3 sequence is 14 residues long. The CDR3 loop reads CASSWGDRQGGNNF. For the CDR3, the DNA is TGTGCCAGCAGCTGGGGGGACCGACAGGGAGGAAACAATTTT.

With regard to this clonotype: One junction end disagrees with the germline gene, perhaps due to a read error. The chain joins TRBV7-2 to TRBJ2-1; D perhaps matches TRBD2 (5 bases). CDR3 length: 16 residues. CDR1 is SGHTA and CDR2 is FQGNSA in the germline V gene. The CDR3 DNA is TGTGCCAGCAGCTTAGAAGGAAGCCCGGGGAGCGATGATCAGTTCTTC. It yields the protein CASSLEGSPGSDDQFF.

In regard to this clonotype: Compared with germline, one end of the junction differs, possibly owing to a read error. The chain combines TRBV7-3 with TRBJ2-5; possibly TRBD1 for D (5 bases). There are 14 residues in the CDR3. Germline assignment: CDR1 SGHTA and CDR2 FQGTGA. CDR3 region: CATSRAGSPDTQYF. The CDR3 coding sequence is TGTGCCACCAGCAGGGCCGGCAGCCCCGATACGCAGTATTTC.

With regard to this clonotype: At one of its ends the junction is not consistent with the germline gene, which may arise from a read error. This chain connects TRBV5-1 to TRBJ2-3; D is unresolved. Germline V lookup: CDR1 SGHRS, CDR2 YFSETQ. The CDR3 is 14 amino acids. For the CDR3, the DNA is TGTGCCGGCAGCTCCGCGACTAGCACAGATACGCAGTATTTT. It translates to CAGSSATSTDTQYF.

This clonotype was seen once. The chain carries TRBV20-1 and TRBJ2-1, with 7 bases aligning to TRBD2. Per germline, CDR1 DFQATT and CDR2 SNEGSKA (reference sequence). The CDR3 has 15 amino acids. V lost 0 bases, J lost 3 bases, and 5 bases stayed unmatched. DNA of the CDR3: TGCAGTGCTAGAGATTCGACTAGCTACTACAATGAGCAGTTCTTC. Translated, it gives CSARDSTSYYNEQFF.

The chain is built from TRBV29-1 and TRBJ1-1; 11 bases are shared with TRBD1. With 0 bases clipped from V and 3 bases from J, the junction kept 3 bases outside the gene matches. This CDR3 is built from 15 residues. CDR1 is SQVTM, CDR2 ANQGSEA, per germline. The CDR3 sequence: CSVEDRGQGDTEAFF. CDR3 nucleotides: TGCAGCGTTGAAGATCGGGGACAGGGGGACACTGAAGCTTTCTTT.

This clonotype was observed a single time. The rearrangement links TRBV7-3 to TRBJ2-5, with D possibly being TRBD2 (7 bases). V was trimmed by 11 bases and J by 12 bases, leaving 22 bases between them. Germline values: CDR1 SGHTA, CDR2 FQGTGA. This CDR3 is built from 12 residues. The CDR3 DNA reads TGTGCCGTTCTTGGGGGGGCGGGGCCCGAGTACTTC. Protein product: CAVLGGAGPEYF.

The chain's CDR3 is CASSFTGLGYNEQYTF. As DNA, the CDR3 is TGTGCCAGCAGCTTCACCGGACTAGGGTACAATGAGCAGTACACCTTC. The chain carries TRBV7-2 and TRBJ1-2; no firm D call. Trimming removed 3 bases from V and 11 bases from J, with 25 bases in between. CDR1 SGHTA and CDR2 FQGNSA come from the germline V gene. The CDR3 has 16 residues.

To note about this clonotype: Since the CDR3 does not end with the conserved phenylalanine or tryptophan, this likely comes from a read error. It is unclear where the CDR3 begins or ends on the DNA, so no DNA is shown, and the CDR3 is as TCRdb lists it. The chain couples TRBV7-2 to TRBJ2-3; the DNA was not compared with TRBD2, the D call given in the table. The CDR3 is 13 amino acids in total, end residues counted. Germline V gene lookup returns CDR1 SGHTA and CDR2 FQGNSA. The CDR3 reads CASRDGGSDTYGY.